A single sample is the source of the 30 T cell receptor beta chains below, sequenced in a study of cytomegalovirus exposure and HLA in healthy donors. Primers included in the PCR were 60 Vbeta and 13 Jbeta primers. Assay: immunoSEQ multiplex PCR; the TCRdb copy retains only in-frame clones and omits some. The sample has some 98,000 clones, over 8% seen once. Source material: PBMCs. The receptor source for this set is a man aged 50 or older in good health and CMV-seropositive.

The chain joins TRBV14 to TRBJ1-3; D gene unclear. V was shortened by 1 base and J by 0 bases, with 4 bases between the two germline ends. Germline V lookup: CDR1 SGHDN, CDR2 FVKESK. This CDR3 region has 14 residues. This CDR3 reads CASSQVDSGNTIYF. The CDR3, as DNA: TGTGCCAGCAGCCAAGTAGACTCTGGAAACACCATATATTTT.

The V gene is TRBV14, the J gene TRBJ2-5; the match to TRBD2 covers 9 bases. The ends lost 4 bases at V and 5 bases at J; junction bases unmatched: 11. The germline V gene has CDR1 SGHDN and CDR2 FVKESK. CDR3 size: 16 residues. CDR3 in amino acids: CASSRREGLAGETQYF. CDR3 in DNA: TGTGCCAGCAGCCGTCGAGAGGGACTAGCCGGCGAGACCCAGTACTTC.

This chain uses TRBV6-5 with TRBJ2-7; 11 positions match TRBD1. Germline V gene sequence: CDR1 MNHEY, CDR2 SVGAGI. There are 15 residues in the CDR3. The ends lost 6 bases at V and 2 bases at J; junction bases unmatched: 6. DNA for the CDR3: TGTGCCAGCAGATTCCGGGACAGGGGGGCCTACGAGCAGTACTTC. It codes for CASRFRDRGAYEQYF.

For the CDR3, the DNA is TGTGCCAGCAGTCCCCAGGGGGGCCGCGAGCAGTACTTC. Amino acids: CASSPQGGREQYF. The V call is TRBV28, the J call TRBJ2-7; a possible D gene is TRBD1 (7 bases). V lost 5 bases and J 6 bases, leaving 14 bases between the germline ends. In germline, CDR1 is MDHEN, CDR2 SYDVKM. CDR3 length equals 13 residues.

The rearrangement links TRBV5-6 to TRBJ1-4, with D perhaps TRBD1 (6 bases). The V end was cut by 5 bases, the J end by 0 bases, with 11 bases between. Germline values: CDR1 SGHDT, CDR2 YYEEEE. CDR3 length: 15 amino acids. This CDR3 is CASRETGTTNEKLFF. The CDR3, as DNA: TGTGCCAGCAGAGAAACAGGGACAACTAATGAAAAACTGTTTTTT.

This rearrangement joins TRBV9 to TRBJ1-2, with D possibly TRBD1 on 5 matching bases. The germline V gene has CDR1 SGDLS and CDR2 YYNGEE. The CDR3 is 15 amino acids. Trimming left V 4 bases short and J 0 bases short, with 13 bases between. DNA of the CDR3: TGTGCCAGCAGCCCCAGCGCAGGGCCTAACTATGGCTACACCTTC. Amino acids: CASSPSAGPNYGYTF.

Worth noting for this clone: Compared with germline, one end of the junction differs, possibly owing to a read error. The CDR3 protein is CVSKDTFSGNTIYF. Here the CDR3 DNA reads TGTGTCAGCAAAGACACATTCTCTGGAAACACCATATATTTT. V and J are TRBV6-5 and TRBJ1-3; the D is unclear. This CDR3 comprises 14 residues. Germline V gene lookup returns CDR1 MNHEY and CDR2 SVGAGI.

This clone came up a few times. CDR3 nucleotide sequence: TGTGCCAGCAGTCCCCCCGCGACAGGGTATGGCTACACCTTC. Its translation: CASSPPATGYGYTF. The J gene is TRBJ1-2, the V gene TRBV28; the match to TRBD1 covers 7 bases. Trimming took 5 bases from V and 5 from J; bases not matched to a gene: 8. CDR3 length: 14 residues. Germline CDR1 is MDHEN and CDR2 is SYDVKM.

The V gene is TRBV5-1, the J gene TRBJ2-7; 8 bases line up with TRBD1. Germline trimming cut 4 bases from V and 3 bases from J; bases unmatched to any gene: 6. The CDR3 length is 14 residues. Germline V gene sequence: CDR1 SGHRS, CDR2 YFSETQ. CDR3 in amino acids: CASSVDRGIYEQYF. The CDR3 DNA sequence: TGCGCCAGCAGCGTCGACAGGGGAATCTACGAGCAGTACTTC.

The chain joins TRBV14 to TRBJ1-1; 7 bases are shared with TRBD1. CDR3 length equals 12 residues. V lost 5 bases to trimming and J lost 10 bases; unmatched junction nucleotides: 7. CDR1 is SGHDN, CDR2 FVKESK, per germline. CDR3 amino acids: CASSLGQLTAFF. CDR3 coding DNA: TGTGCCAGCAGCTTGGGACAGCTGACAGCTTTCTTT.

With respect to this clone: A junction end diverges from the germline sequence, so it may reflect a read error. Within the sample, other DNA sequences also encode this same CDR3. CDR3 in amino acids: CASRAGPGELFF. CDR3 DNA: TGTGCAAGCAGGGCTGGTCCCGGGGAGCTGTTTTTT. V gene TRBV2 combines with J gene TRBJ2-2; a possible D gene is TRBD1 (5 bases). The germline CDR1 and CDR2 sequences are SNHLY and FYNNEI. This CDR3 region has 12 residues.

This clone was counted between two and nine times. The genes are TRBV15 and TRBJ1-5; tentative D call: TRBD1 (5 bases). Trimming stripped 0 bases from V and 4 bases from J, with 13 bases between. There are 16 residues in the CDR3. CDR1 is LNHNV, CDR2 YYDKDF, per germline (reference sequence). CDR3 in DNA: TGTGCCACCAGCAGAGATCGGGGGGTAGGGAATCAGCCCCAGCATTTT. It translates to CATSRDRGVGNQPQHF. Looking up the rest from reference TRBV15 and TRBJ1-5 gives the full variable domain: DAMVIQNPRYQVTQFGKPVTLSCSQTLNHNVMYWYQQKSSQAPKLLFHYYDKDFNNEADTPDNFQSRRPNTSFCFLDIRSPGLGDTAMYLCATSRDRGVGNQPQHFGDGTRLSIL.

The chain uses TRBV6-6 and TRBJ1-1; 10 positions agree with TRBD1. CDR1 is MNHNY and CDR2 is SVGAGI in the germline V gene (reference sequence). The CDR3 has 14 amino acids. The ends lost 2 bases at V and 3 bases at J; junction bases unmatched: 0. CDR3: CASSYGTGDTEAFF. The DNA of the CDR3 is TGTGCCAGCAGTTACGGGACAGGGGACACTGAAGCTTTCTTT.

This clone was picked up a small number of times. The V call is TRBV19, the J call TRBJ1-1; D not resolved. The germline gives CDR1 LNHDA, CDR2 SQIVND (reference sequence). The CDR3 consists of 16 residues. V lost 4 bases to trimming and J lost 0 bases, with 15 bases between them. CDR3 sequence: CASSTRARRLNTEAFF. CDR3 in DNA: TGTGCCAGTAGTACGCGGGCCAGGAGGTTGAACACTGAAGCTTTCTTT.

CDR3 bases: TGCGCCAGCAGCTTGGTGGACAACTACAATGAGCAGTTCTTC. Translating gives CASSLVDNYNEQFF. This chain links TRBV5-1 with TRBJ2-1, with D tentatively TRBD1 (5 bases). V lost 0 bases and J 3 bases, leaving 7 bases between the germline ends. Germline loops: CDR1 SGHRS, CDR2 YFSETQ. The CDR3 length is 14 residues.

This clone was seen a handful of times. This chain uses TRBV5-1 with TRBJ1-6; 8 bases match TRBD1. The V and J ends lost 4 bases and 8 bases, in that order; junction bases with no gene match: 8. The CDR3 length is 15 residues. The V gene's germline CDR1 is SGHRS and CDR2 YFSETQ. The chain's CDR3 is CASSLDGTGYSPLHF. As DNA, the CDR3 is TGCGCCAGCAGCCTCGACGGGACAGGTTATTCACCCCTCCACTTT.

This clone was found a few times. CDR3 nucleotide sequence: TGTGCCAGTAGTCTCTCACTGGGGGCGACCACTGAAGCTTTCTTT. Its translation: CASSLSLGATTEAFF. The chain has TRBV19 and TRBJ1-1; D is possibly TRBD1 (6 bases). Germline V gene lookup returns CDR1 LNHDA and CDR2 SQIVND (reference sequence). The V and J ends lost 5 bases and 4 bases respectively, with 17 bases between them. CDR3 size: 15 residues.

The V call is TRBV15, the J call TRBJ2-1; TRBD2 agrees at 11 bases. After removal of 10 bases from V and 4 bases from J, the junction contained 6 bases not matched to a gene. This CDR3 region has 14 residues. CDR1 LNHNV and CDR2 YYDKDF come from the germline V gene (reference sequence). CDR3 residues: CAIRGTSGYNEQFF. The CDR3 bases are TGTGCCATCAGGGGGACTAGCGGTTACAATGAGCAGTTCTTC.

This clone was counted at least ten times. The CDR3 bases are TGTGCCAGCAGGAATACAGGGGGCGCGGCCGAGCAGTACTTC. Its translation is CASRNTGGAAEQYF. The chain couples TRBV28 to TRBJ2-7, with 9 positions matching TRBD1. The CDR3 contains 14 residues. Germline assignment: CDR1 MDHEN and CDR2 SYDVKM. With V trimmed by 6 bases and J by 6 bases, 9 bases remained unmatched.

The rearrangement links TRBV27 to TRBJ2-1; 8 bases line up with TRBD2. With 10 bases clipped from V and 9 bases from J, the junction kept 11 bases outside the gene matches. This CDR3 comprises 13 residues. The germline gives CDR1 MNHEY, CDR2 SMNVEV (reference sequence). The chain's CDR3 is CATTSGNRGEQFF. CDR3 in DNA: TGTGCCACCACTAGCGGCAATCGGGGTGAGCAGTTCTTC.

This clone has a handful of counts. V is TRBV19 and J is TRBJ2-2; D perhaps matches TRBD2 (5 bases). CDR1 LNHDA and CDR2 SQIVND come from the germline V gene (reference sequence). This CDR3 spans 15 amino acids. With 4 bases removed from V and 2 bases from J, the gap between germline ends came to 11 bases. DNA for the CDR3: TGTGCCAGTAGTACTAGCTTAGCAAACACCGGGGAGCTGTTTTTT. As protein: CASSTSLANTGELFF.

This clone has only a few counts. The chain employs TRBV6-1 and TRBJ1-1; D not certain. The V and J ends lost 6 bases and 1 base respectively, with 9 bases between them. The CDR3 has 13 residues. From germline, CDR1 is MNHNS and CDR2 SASEGT. The CDR3 nucleotides are TGTGCCAGCAGCACCGACAAGAACACTGAAGCTTTCTTT. Protein sequence: CASSTDKNTEAFF.

This rearrangement joins TRBV27 to TRBJ2-5; D unclear. Germline V lookup: CDR1 MNHEY, CDR2 SMNVEV (reference sequence). This CDR3 contains 15 residues. V lost 6 bases to trimming and J lost 1 base, with 15 bases between them. The CDR3 coding sequence is TGTGCCAGCAGGCCACGTTTGGGCCTCCAAGAGACCCAGTACTTC. It translates to CASRPRLGLQETQYF.

This clone was observed a few times. This sequence joins TRBV27 and TRBJ1-2, with D perhaps matching TRBD1 (6 bases). V lost 4 bases, J lost 8 bases, and 11 bases lay in between. The CDR3 spans 12 residues. The germline V gene encodes CDR1 MNHEY and CDR2 SMNVEV (reference sequence). As DNA, the CDR3 is TGTGCCAGCAGTTCTCAGGGGCAAGGCTACACCTTC. It yields the protein CASSSQGQGYTF.

This clone has more than one count but fewer than ten. V and J are TRBV4-3 and TRBJ2-1, with D hard to call. V was shortened by 0 bases and J by 8 bases, with 14 bases between the two germline ends. Germline assignment: CDR1 LGHNA and CDR2 YSLEER. The CDR3 sequence is 15 residues long. The CDR3 protein is CASSQDTAQIDEQFF. CDR3 DNA: TGCGCCAGCAGCCAAGATACAGCTCAGATCGATGAGCAGTTCTTC.

This clone was seen a few times. The chain links TRBV11-3 to TRBJ2-3; TRBD2 matches at 15 bases. This CDR3 has 20 amino acids. Germline CDR1 is SGHNT and CDR2 is YENEEA. Trimming removed 1 base from V and 1 base from J; junction bases left unmatched: 9. In DNA, the CDR3 is TGTGCCAGCAGCTTAGGCCGGACTAGCGGGAGGGCCTATGGCACAGATACGCAGTATTTT. Encoded protein: CASSLGRTSGRAYGTDTQYF.

This clone was seen a handful of times. The chain joins TRBV5-1 to TRBJ2-3; tentatively, D is TRBD1 (7 bases). Germline loops: CDR1 SGHRS, CDR2 YFSETQ. The ends were cut back, 1 base at V and 3 bases at J, with 9 bases in the middle. The CDR3 consists of 14 residues. This CDR3 reads CASSLQGGTDTQYF. The CDR3 DNA reads as TGCGCCAGCAGCTTGCAGGGGGGAACAGATACGCAGTATTTT.

This clone has more than one count but fewer than ten. The V call is TRBV28, the J call TRBJ1-5; 11 nucleotides line up with TRBD1. Trimming took 5 bases from V and 4 from J; bases not matched to a gene: 7. This CDR3 has 16 amino acids. Germline assignment: CDR1 MDHEN and CDR2 SYDVKM. CDR3 region: CASSIRDRGNNQPQHF. In DNA, the CDR3 is TGTGCCAGCAGTATCCGGGACAGGGGGAATAATCAGCCCCAGCATTTT.

This clone was seen a handful of times. CDR3 amino acids: CASSRDYEQFF. CDR3 DNA sequence: TGTGCCAGCAGCCGGGACTATGAGCAGTTCTTC. The rearrangement uses TRBV7-2 and TRBJ2-1; D may be TRBD2 (6 bases). The CDR3 sequence is 11 residues long. With 5 bases removed from V and 8 bases from J, the gap between germline ends came to 7 bases. Per the germline V gene, CDR1 is SGHTA and CDR2 is FQGNSA.

This clone was counted a few times. The CDR3, as DNA: TGTGCCAGCAGTCTTTACAGGGGTGGTCAGCCCCAGCATTTT. Translating gives CASSLYRGGQPQHF. This rearrangement joins TRBV27 to TRBJ1-5, with TRBD1 matching 7 bases. Unmatched junction bases numbered 7, after V lost 5 bases and J lost 6 bases. The germline gives CDR1 MNHEY, CDR2 SMNVEV (reference sequence). The CDR3 is 14 residues long.